These T cell receptor beta chains were read from a single sample in a study of cytomegalovirus exposure and HLA in healthy donors. Only in-frame clones appear in the TCRdb table, and some are missing; sequencing was by immunoSEQ multiplex PCR. This sample has tens of thousands of clones, with 81% found just once. The sample consisted of PBMCs. Receptors were obtained from a woman aged 30 to 39 in good health and CMV-seronegative. Both conserved end residues are part of each CDR3. Fields, in order: J gene, V gene, clone size, CDR3 protein. Some rows have no size entry. The others give once, few or many, or a class for an expanded clone.

>TRBJ2-5|TRBV5-4|-
CASSLSGVGETQYF
>TRBJ2-3|TRBV7-6|few
CASSSQGHTTDTQYF
>TRBJ2-4|TRBV27|-
CASSTMDRGRNIQYF
>TRBJ2-7|TRBV27|-
CASSHRGGREQYF
>TRBJ2-7|TRBV7-2|-
CASRRDYNSYEQYF
>TRBJ2-1|TRBV7-9|-
CSSTPRGTNEQFF
>TRBJ2-3|TRBV5-8|few
CASSFPARPDTQYF
>TRBJ2-5|TRBV4-2|-
CASSRGLAGETQYF
>TRBJ2-2|TRBV9|once
CASSVVGEAGELFF
>TRBJ2-1|TRBV7-2|-
CASSLGTGSEQFF
>TRBJ2-7|TRBV18|-
CASSPRSTASSGGEQYF
>TRBJ1-2|TRBV28|-
CASSFEGARFGYTF
>TRBJ2-5|TRBV5-6|-
CASRTGNQETQYF
>TRBJ2-1|TRBV30|-
CAWRGTSGRYEQFF
>TRBJ2-7|TRBV6-1|-
CASQGGALYEQYF
>TRBJ2-3|TRBV5-4|once
CASSSGGTSRADTQYF
>TRBJ2-2|TRBV28|few
CASSPESDRGDTGELFF
>TRBJ2-5|TRBV28|once
CASSSLTGQETQYF
>TRBJ1-3|TRBV5-1|-
CASSSNLGGSGNTIYF
>TRBJ1-2|TRBV7-2|few
CASSPFGDYGYTF
>TRBJ2-5|TRBV5-5|-
CASSSGFVGQETQYF
>TRBJ2-2|TRBV2|-
CASTITRDTGELFF
>TRBJ2-7|TRBV21-1|few
CASSSDTTYEQYF
>TRBJ2-7|TRBV5-5|-
CASSLEGGGYEQYF
>TRBJ1-6|TRBV7-9|-
CASSLGSSPLHF
>TRBJ2-1|TRBV11-2|few
CASSLGSFEQFF
>TRBJ1-3|TRBV7-6|-
CASSLAVSGSGNTIYF
>TRBJ2-5|TRBV5-1|few
CASSRPGEETQYF
>TRBJ1-5|TRBV2|few
CASRPGTGNQPQHF
>TRBJ2-1|TRBV7-7|-
CASSLGGASYNEQFF
>TRBJ1-1|TRBV7-9|-
CASSLFDTEAFF
>TRBJ1-1|TRBV29-1|-
CSVTKRQGGTEAFF
>TRBJ1-5|TRBV7-6|-
CASSLNVGDPPQHF
>TRBJ2-5|TRBV28|-
CASSSDTETQYF
>TRBJ2-1|TRBV20-1|-
CSAWTGNEQFF
>TRBJ1-1|TRBV19|-
CASRSQTGSTEAFF
>TRBJ1-2|TRBV7-2|-
CASSLEMNRVHTF
>TRBJ2-1|TRBV7-8|-
CASSIPTRSSYNEQFF
>TRBJ1-2|TRBV21-1|-
CASTGKAWIYGYTF
>TRBJ2-1|TRBV19|-
CASSIGQGFYNEQFF
>TRBJ2-3|TRBV15|-
CATSRDATGAVNTQYF
>TRBJ2-7|TRBV27|-
CASSPRGIAAYEQYF
>TRBJ2-5|TRBV7-9|-
CATQLTGSGIQETQYF
>TRBJ2-2|TRBV7-3|-
CASSLGRDTGELFF
>TRBJ2-3|TRBV28|-
CASSQRLAGGVWTDTQYF
>TRBJ1-2|TRBV15|-
CATAWNRAYGYTF
>TRBJ1-2|TRBV5-4|-
CASSQDKHYGYTF
>TRBJ1-3|TRBV6-1|-
CASSENRPGDMNF
>TRBJ2-2|TRBV4-1|-
CASSYTSGREGAGELFF
>TRBJ2-2|TRBV15|-
CATSRGRETGELFF
>TRBJ1-2|TRBV7-8|-
CAAGQINYGYTF
>TRBJ1-1|TRBV7-3|-
CASSPSGGNTEAFF
>TRBJ1-3|TRBV11-2|-
CASSLGGNSGNTIYF
>TRBJ2-7|TRBV13|-
CASSLLRGGPHEQYF
>TRBJ2-7|TRBV4-1|few
CASSQQTSGAYEQYF